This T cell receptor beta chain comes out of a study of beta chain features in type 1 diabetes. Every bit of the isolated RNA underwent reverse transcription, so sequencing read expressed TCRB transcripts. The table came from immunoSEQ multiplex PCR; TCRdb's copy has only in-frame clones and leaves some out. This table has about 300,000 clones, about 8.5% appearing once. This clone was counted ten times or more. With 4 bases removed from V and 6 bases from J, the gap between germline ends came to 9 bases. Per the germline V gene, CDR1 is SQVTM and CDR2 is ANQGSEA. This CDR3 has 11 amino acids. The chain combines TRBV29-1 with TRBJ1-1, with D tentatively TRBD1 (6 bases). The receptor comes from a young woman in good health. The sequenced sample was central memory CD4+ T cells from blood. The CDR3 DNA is TGCAGCGTTGCCAGGGGCGCTGAAGCTTTCTTT. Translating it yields CSVARGAEAFF.